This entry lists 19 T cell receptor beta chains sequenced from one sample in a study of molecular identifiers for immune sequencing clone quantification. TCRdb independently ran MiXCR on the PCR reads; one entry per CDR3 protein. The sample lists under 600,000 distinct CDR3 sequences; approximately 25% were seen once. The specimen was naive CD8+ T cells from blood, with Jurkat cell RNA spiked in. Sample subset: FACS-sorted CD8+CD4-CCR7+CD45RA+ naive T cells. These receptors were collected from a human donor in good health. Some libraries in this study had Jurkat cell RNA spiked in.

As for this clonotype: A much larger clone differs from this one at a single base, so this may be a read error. The CDR3 nucleotides read TGTGCCAGCAGTGAAAGGTGGTTGGTTGCTAACTATGGCTACACCTTC. Protein product: CASSERWLVANYGYTF. This chain connects TRBV2 to TRBJ1-2; no firm D call. V lost 2 bases, J lost 0 bases, and 13 bases lay in between. The CDR3 has 16 residues. The V gene's germline CDR1 is SNHLY and CDR2 FYNNEI.

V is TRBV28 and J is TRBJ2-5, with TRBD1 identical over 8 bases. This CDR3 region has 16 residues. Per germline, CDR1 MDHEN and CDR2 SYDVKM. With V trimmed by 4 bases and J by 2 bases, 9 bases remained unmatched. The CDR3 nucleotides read TGTGCCAGCAGTTCCGTCGACAGGGGCGATCAAGAGACCCAGTACTTC. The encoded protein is CASSSVDRGDQETQYF.

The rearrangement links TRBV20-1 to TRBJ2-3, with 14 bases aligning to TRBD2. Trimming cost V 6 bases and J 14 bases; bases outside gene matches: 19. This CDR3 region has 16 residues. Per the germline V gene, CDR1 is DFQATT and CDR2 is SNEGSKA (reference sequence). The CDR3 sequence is CSAGTSGGLSPDPPYF. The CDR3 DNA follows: TGCAGTGCCGGGACTAGCGGGGGACTTAGCCCCGATCCGCCGTATTTT.

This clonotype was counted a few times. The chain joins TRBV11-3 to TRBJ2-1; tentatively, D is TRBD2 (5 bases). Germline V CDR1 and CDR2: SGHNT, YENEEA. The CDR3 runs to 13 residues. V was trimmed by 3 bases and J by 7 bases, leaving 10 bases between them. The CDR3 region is CASSFETGNEQFF. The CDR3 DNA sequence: TGTGCCAGCAGCTTTGAGACGGGGAATGAGCAGTTCTTC. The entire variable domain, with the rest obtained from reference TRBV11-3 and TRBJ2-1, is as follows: EAGVVQSPRYKIIEKKQPVAFWCNPISGHNTLYWYLQNLGQGPELLIRYENEEAVDDSQLPKDRFSAERLKGVDSTLKIQPAELGDSAVYLCASSFETGNEQFFGPGTRLTVL.

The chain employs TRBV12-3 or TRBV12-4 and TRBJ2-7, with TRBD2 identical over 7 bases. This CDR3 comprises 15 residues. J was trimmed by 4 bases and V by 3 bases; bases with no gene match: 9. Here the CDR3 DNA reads TGTGCCAGCAGTTTCGATTGGGGGGGGTTTTACGAGCAGTACTTC. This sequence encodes CASSFDWGGFYEQYF.

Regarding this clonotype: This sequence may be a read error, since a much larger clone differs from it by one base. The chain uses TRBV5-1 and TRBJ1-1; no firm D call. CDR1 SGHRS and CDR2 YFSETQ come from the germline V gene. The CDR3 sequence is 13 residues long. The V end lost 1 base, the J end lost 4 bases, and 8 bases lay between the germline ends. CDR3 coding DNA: TGCGCCAGCAGCTTGACTGATAGCACTGAAGCTTTCTTT. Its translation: CASSLTDSTEAFF.

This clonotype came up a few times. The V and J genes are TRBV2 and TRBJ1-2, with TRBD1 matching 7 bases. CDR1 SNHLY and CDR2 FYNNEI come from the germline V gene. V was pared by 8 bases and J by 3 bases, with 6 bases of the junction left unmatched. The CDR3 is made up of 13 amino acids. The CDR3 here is CASLDRTDYGYTF. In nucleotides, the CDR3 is TGTGCCAGCTTGGACAGGACAGACTATGGCTACACCTTC.

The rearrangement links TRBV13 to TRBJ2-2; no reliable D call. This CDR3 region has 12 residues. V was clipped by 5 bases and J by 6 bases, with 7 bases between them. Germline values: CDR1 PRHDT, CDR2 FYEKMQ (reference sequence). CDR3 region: CASSLTPGELFF. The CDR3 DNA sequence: TGTGCCAGCAGCCTAACGCCCGGGGAGCTGTTTTTT.

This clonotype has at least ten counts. This chain's CDR3 is CASSQPPGRNSPLHF. CDR3 DNA: TGTGCCAGCAGCCAACCACCGGGCAGAAATTCACCCCTCCACTTT. This chain uses TRBV7-9 with TRBJ1-6; D gene uncertain. Trimming removed 5 bases at V and 7 bases at J, with 15 bases between. Germline CDR1 and CDR2: SEHNR and FQNEAQ (reference sequence). CDR3 length equals 15 residues.

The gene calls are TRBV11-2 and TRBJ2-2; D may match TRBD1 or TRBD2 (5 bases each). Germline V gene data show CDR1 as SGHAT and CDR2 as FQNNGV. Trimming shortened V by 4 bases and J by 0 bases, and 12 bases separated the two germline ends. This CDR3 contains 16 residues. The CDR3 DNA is TGTGCCAGCAGCTCGGGGCAACACTCGAACACCGGGGAGCTGTTTTTT. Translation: CASSSGQHSNTGELFF. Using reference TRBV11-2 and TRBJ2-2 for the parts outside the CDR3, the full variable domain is EAGVAQSPRYKIIEKRQSVAFWCNPISGHATLYWYQQILGQGPKLLIQFQNNGVVDDSQLPKDRFSAERLKGVDSTLKIQPAKLEDSAVYLCASSSGQHSNTGELFFGEGSRLTVL.

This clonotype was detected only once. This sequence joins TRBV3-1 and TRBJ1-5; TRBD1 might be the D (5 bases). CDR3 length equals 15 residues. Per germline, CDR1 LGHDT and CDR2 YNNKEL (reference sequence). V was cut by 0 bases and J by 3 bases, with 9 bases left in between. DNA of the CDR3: TGTGCCAGCAGCCAAGAGGGGGGGGACAATCAGCCCCAGCATTTT. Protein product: CASSQEGGDNQPQHF.

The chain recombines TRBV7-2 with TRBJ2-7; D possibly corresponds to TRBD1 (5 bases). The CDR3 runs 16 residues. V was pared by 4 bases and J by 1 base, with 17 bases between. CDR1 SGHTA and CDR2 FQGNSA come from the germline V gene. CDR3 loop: CASSSGRGEPSYEQYF. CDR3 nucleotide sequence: TGTGCCAGCAGCTCTGGAAGGGGTGAACCGTCCTACGAGCAGTACTTC.

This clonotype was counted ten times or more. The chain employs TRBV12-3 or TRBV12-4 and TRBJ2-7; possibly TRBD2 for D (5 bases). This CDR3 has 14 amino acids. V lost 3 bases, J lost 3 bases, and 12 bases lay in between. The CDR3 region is CASSLAPSLYEQYF. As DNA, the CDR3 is TGTGCCAGCAGTTTGGCGCCTAGCCTCTACGAGCAGTACTTC.

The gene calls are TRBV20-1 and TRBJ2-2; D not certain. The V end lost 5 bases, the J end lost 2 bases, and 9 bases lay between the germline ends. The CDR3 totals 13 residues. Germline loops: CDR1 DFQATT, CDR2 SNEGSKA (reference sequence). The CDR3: CSARQSNTGELFF. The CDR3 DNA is TGCAGTGCTCGGCAGTCAAACACCGGGGAGCTGTTTTTT.

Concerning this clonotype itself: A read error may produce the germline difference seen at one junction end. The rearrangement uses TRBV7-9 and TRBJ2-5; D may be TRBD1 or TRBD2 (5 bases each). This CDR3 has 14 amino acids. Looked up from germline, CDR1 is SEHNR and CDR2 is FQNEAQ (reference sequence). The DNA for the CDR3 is TGTGCCAGCAGCTTCCGGGACGGACAAGTGACCCAGTACTTC. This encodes CASSFRDGQVTQYF. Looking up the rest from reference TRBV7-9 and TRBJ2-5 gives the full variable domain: DTGVSQNPRHKITKRGQNVTFRCDPISEHNRLYWYRQTLGQGPEFLTYFQNEAQLEKSRLLSDRFSAERPKGSFSTLEIQRTEQGDSAMYLCASSFRDGQVTQYFGPGTRLLVL.

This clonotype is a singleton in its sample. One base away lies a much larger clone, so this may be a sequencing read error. The CDR3: CASRGLAGFPDTQYF. The CDR3, as DNA: TGTGCCAGCAGGGGACTAGCGGGATTCCCAGATACGCAGTATTTT. V gene TRBV12-3 or TRBV12-4 combines with J gene TRBJ2-3; the match to TRBD2 covers 13 bases. J lost 4 bases, V lost 6 bases, and 4 bases had no gene match. The CDR3 contains 15 residues.

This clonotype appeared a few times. The CDR3 spells CASSPGTSVYNEQFF. DNA of the CDR3: TGTGCCAGCAGTCCGGGGACTAGCGTTTACAATGAGCAGTTCTTC. This sequence joins TRBV27 and TRBJ2-1; TRBD2 matches at 10 bases. V shed 5 bases and J 4 bases; nucleotides not matched to a gene: 5. The CDR3 is 15 residues long. Looked up from germline, CDR1 is MNHEY and CDR2 is SMNVEV (reference sequence).

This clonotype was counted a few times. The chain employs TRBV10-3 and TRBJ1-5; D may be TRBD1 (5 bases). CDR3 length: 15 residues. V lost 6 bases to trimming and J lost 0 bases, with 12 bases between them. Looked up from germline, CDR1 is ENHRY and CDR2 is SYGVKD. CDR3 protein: CAISRDGSSNQPQHF. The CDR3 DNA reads TGTGCCATCAGCCGGGACGGAAGTAGCAATCAGCCCCAGCATTTT.

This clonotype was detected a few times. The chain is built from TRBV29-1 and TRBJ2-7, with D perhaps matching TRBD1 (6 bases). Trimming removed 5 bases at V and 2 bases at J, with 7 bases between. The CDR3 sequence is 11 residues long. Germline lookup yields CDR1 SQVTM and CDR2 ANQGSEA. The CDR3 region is CSVRTAYEQYF. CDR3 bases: TGCAGCGTTAGGACAGCCTACGAGCAGTACTTC.